The rows below give T cell receptor beta chains drawn from one sample of a study of cytomegalovirus exposure and HLA in healthy donors. Repertoires were generated with immunoSEQ multiplex PCR, while TCRdb's copy carries only in-frame clones and drops some. The data contain 110,000 to 150,000 clones, approximately 71% of them singletons. The sample taken for sequencing was PBMCs. The receptors come from a woman between 50 and 59 years old in good health and CMV-seronegative. The CDR3 runs from the conserved cysteine through the conserved F or W. D genes are given only for firm matches. Only some rows state a clone size, as once, few, many or a class for expanded clones.

cdr3_length | d_call | j_call | v_call | clone_size | cdr3_aa | cdr3_nt
19 | TRBD1 | TRBJ1-5 | TRBV28 | NA | CASSDEVTGGFYSNQPQHF | TGTGCCAGCAGTGACGAAGTAACAGGGGGCTTTTATAGCAATCAGCCCCAGCATTTT
12 | NA | TRBJ1-2 | TRBV30 | NA | CAWTVGVSGYTF | TGTGCCTGGACGGTAGGAGTTAGTGGCTACACCTTC
14 | NA | TRBJ2-7 | TRBV28 | NA | CASRNNRVVYEQYF | TGTGCCAGCAGAAACAACAGGGTGGTCTACGAGCAGTACTTC
14 | TRBD1 | TRBJ1-2 | TRBV28 | NA | CASSLQGNLFGYTF | TGTGCCAGCAGCTTACAGGGGAACCTCTTCGGCTACACCTTC
19 | TRBD2 | TRBJ2-3 | TRBV2 | NA | CASRDRGAGGTLRTDTQYF | TGTGCCAGCAGAGACAGAGGGGCGGGGGGTACTCTCCGCACAGATACGCAGTATTTT
16 | NA | TRBJ1-2 | TRBV5-6 | NA | CASSLDVAGINYGYTF | TGTGCCAGCAGCTTGGATGTGGCAGGGATTAACTATGGCTACACCTTC
17 | NA | TRBJ2-2 | TRBV7-7 | NA | CASSLTPRGRRWGELFF | TGTGCTAGCAGCCTTACCCCGCGGGGGCGCCGATGGGGGGAGCTGTTTTTT
15 | TRBD1 | TRBJ1-2 | TRBV28 | NA | CASRSDSRGIRGYTF | TGTGCCAGCAGGTCTGACTCCAGGGGGATTAGGGGCTACACCTTC
16 | TRBD2 | TRBJ2-1 | TRBV6-6 | few | CASITRASGGAGEQFF | TGTGCCAGCATTACTAGGGCTAGCGGGGGGGCCGGCGAGCAGTTCTTC
18 | TRBD1 | TRBJ1-2 | TRBV30 | NA | CAWIKGSRDRLLVKGYTF | TGTGCCTGGATAAAGGGGAGCCGGGACAGGCTTTTGGTGAAGGGCTACACCTTC
16 | TRBD1 | TRBJ1-3 | TRBV5-5 | NA | CASSERQGFTGNTIYF | TGTGCCAGCAGCGAGAGACAGGGATTTACTGGAAACACCATATATTTT
15 | NA | TRBJ2-5 | TRBV7-8 | once | CASSLNAGLQETQYF | TGTGCCAGCAGCTTAAACGCGGGCCTCCAAGAGACCCAGTACTTC
13 | NA | TRBJ2-5 | TRBV6-1 | NA | CASSGVGGETQYF | TGTGCCAGCAGTGGCGTAGGAGGCGAGACCCAGTACTTC
13 | NA | TRBJ1-6 | TRBV30 | NA | CAWREGQNSPLHF | TGTGCCTGGCGGGAGGGCCAGAATTCACCCCTCCACTTT
13 | NA | TRBJ1-4 | TRBV19 | few | CASTGTINEKLFF | TGTGCCAGTACCGGGACTATTAATGAAAAACTGTTTTTT
14 | NA | TRBJ2-7 | TRBV29-1 | once | CSVFAAGASYEQYF | TGCAGCGTCTTTGCGGCGGGGGCTTCCTACGAGCAGTACTTC
13 | NA | TRBJ2-1 | TRBV5-1 | NA | CASSLTGYNEQFF | TGCGCCAGCAGCTTAACAGGGTACAATGAGCAGTTCTTC
16 | TRBD1 | TRBJ2-1 | TRBV4-1 | NA | CASSQSNRGRYNEQFF | TGCGCCAGCAGCCAATCCAACAGGGGGCGTTACAATGAGCAGTTCTTC
16 | NA | TRBJ2-6 | TRBV7-6 | NA | CASSLEGFSGANVLTF | TGTGCCAGCAGCTTGGAGGGTTTCTCTGGGGCCAACGTCCTGACTTTC
14 | NA | TRBJ1-1 | TRBV7-9 | NA | CASTKDTSVPEAFF | TGTGCCAGCACCAAGGACACGTCCGTCCCTGAAGCTTTCTTT
15 | NA | TRBJ1-3 | TRBV29-1 | once | CSVELQDRGGNTIYF | TGCAGCGTTGAATTGCAGGACAGAGGAGGAAACACCATATATTTT
14 | TRBD2 | TRBJ2-7 | TRBV10-3 | NA | CAITDGGAGYEQYF | TGTGCCATCACCGACGGGGGGGCGGGCTACGAGCAGTACTTC
14 | NA | TRBJ2-1 | TRBV11-2 | few | CASTWGRTIGEQFF | TGTGCCAGCACTTGGGGCAGGACCATCGGCGAGCAGTTCTTC
15 | TRBD1 | TRBJ1-2 | TRBV5-4 | NA | CASSRPDRANYGYTF | TGTGCCAGCAGCAGACCGGACAGGGCAAACTATGGCTACACCTTC
14 | NA | TRBJ1-5 | TRBV6-6 | few | CASSYAGTGQPQHF | TGTGCCAGCAGTTACGCGGGCACGGGCCAGCCCCAGCATTTT
15 | TRBD1 | TRBJ2-7 | TRBV7-2 | NA | CASSSRTGIPYEQYF | TGTGCCAGCAGCTCCCGGACAGGGATCCCCTACGAGCAGTACTTC
16 | TRBD1 | TRBJ2-7 | TRBV11-2 | NA | CASSLGGGDRYREQYF | TGTGCCAGCAGCTTAGGGGGCGGGGACAGGTACAGGGAGCAGTACTTC
15 | TRBD2 | TRBJ2-1 | TRBV10-2 | NA | CASSGDGTRGDEQFF | TGCGCCAGCAGTGGGGATGGGACTAGGGGGGATGAGCAGTTCTTC
16 | TRBD2 | TRBJ2-3 | TRBV18 | once | CASSPPQRGSTDTQYF | TGTGCCAGCTCACCGCCACAGCGGGGGAGCACAGATACGCAGTATTTT